The sequence of this TCR beta chain was determined in a study of T cell repertoires in cytomegalovirus infection. Study at large: Matching HLA type, along with CMV infection, was indicated by public TCR beta signatures. Study-wide results and limits: Dominant in the ex vivo response were TCR beta clonotypes restricted by HLA-C and specific for CMV.

This clonotype turned up a few times. The antigen is not known. The CDR3 is 18 amino acids. The V and J ends lost 0 bases and 3 bases respectively, with 18 bases between them. Per the germline V gene, CDR1 is MDHEN and CDR2 is SYDVKM. TCRdb re-analysed the reads in MiXCR, keeping a single row per CDR3 protein. The sample shows 490,000 or so distinct CDR3 sequences, about 11% of them seen only once. The sample comprised PBMCs. This clonotype originated in a human donor in good health (CMV status not recorded). Some clones in this sample may be carry-over from other donors' samples. The chain employs TRBV28 and TRBJ1-5; D is ambiguous. This CDR3 reads CASSLWRRGRDTNQPQHF. The CDR3 DNA reads TGTGCCAGCAGTTTATGGCGTCGAGGCAGAGATACCAATCAGCCCCAGCATTTT.